Listed here are 15 T cell receptor beta chains from one sample, sequenced in a study of T-cell reconstitution after alpha-beta-depleted transplantation in children. Unique molecular identifiers tagged the TCRbeta library. Using its own MiXCR run on the PCR reads, TCRdb lists one record per CDR3 protein. In the table there are 440,000 or so distinct CDR3 sequences, around 46% of which are singletons. The material was PBMCs, obtained before TCRalphabeta/CD19-depleted stem cell transplant. The receptor source for this set is a girl aged 2-10 years with aplastic anemia, due to receive a stem cell transplant.

The rearrangement joins TRBV12-3 or TRBV12-4 to TRBJ2-1, with D hard to call. The V end was cut by 2 bases, the J end by 2 bases, with 16 bases between. The CDR3 sequence is 17 residues long. The chain's CDR3 is CASSLIMSSSPYNEQFF. Written as DNA, the CDR3 is TGTGCCAGCAGTTTAATCATGAGCTCATCGCCCTACAATGAGCAGTTCTTC.

The CDR3, as DNA: TGCAGTGCTAGAGTTGGACAGTTCTCTGGGGCCAACGTCCTGACTTTC. It translates to CSARVGQFSGANVLTF. The chain combines TRBV20-1 with TRBJ2-6, with a possible D match to TRBD1 (6 bases). The CDR3 is 16 amino acids. The V end was cut by 1 base, the J end by 0 bases, with 10 bases between. CDR1 and CDR2 from the germline V gene are DFQATT and SNEGSKA (reference sequence).

This clonotype was detected only once. The chain uses TRBV20-1 and TRBJ2-7; D perhaps matches TRBD2 (5 bases). The length of the CDR3 is 15 residues. V dropped 0 bases and J dropped 4 bases, with 16 bases sitting between them. CDR1 is DFQATT and CDR2 is SNEGSKA in the germline V gene (reference sequence). This chain's CDR3 is CSAREFAPGSYEQYF. DNA for the CDR3: TGCAGTGCTAGAGAATTCGCTCCGGGAAGTTACGAGCAGTACTTC.

The chain couples TRBV7-2 to TRBJ2-5, with 11 bases matching TRBD2. Germline V gene sequence: CDR1 SGHTA, CDR2 FQGNSA. CDR3 length: 17 amino acids. Germline trimming cut 3 bases from V and 1 base from J; bases unmatched to any gene: 7. CDR3 DNA sequence: TGTGCCAGCAGCTTTAGCGGGGGGGGGAGGGTCCAAGAGACCCAGTACTTC. Protein product: CASSFSGGGRVQETQYF.

Many counts were recorded for this clonotype. The chain links TRBV4-3 to TRBJ2-3; D might be TRBD2 (5 bases). The V and J ends lost 1 base and 0 bases respectively, with 14 bases between them. The CDR3 length is 17 residues. Germline loops: CDR1 LGHNA, CDR2 YSLEER. The CDR3 loop is CASSQARESLSTDTQYF. CDR3 sequence (DNA): TGCGCCAGCAGCCAAGCGAGGGAGTCCCTTAGCACAGATACGCAGTATTTT.

The V call is TRBV7-2, the J call TRBJ1-2; a weak D match, TRBD1 (5 bases). CDR1 is SGHTA and CDR2 is FQGNSA in the germline V gene. Trimming pared 2 bases from V and 4 bases from J, leaving 17 bases between. There are 16 residues in the CDR3. The CDR3 DNA is TGTGCCAGCAGCTTACGTGTTGGGGGTGGGGGCTATGGCTACACCTTC. The encoded protein is CASSLRVGGGGYGYTF.

This clonotype was seen a handful of times. The V and J genes are TRBV4-2 and TRBJ2-1, with 8 nucleotides matching TRBD2. CDR1 and CDR2 (germline): LGHNA, YNFKEQ. V trimming: 1 base; J trimming: 4 bases; junction bases outside the gene matches: 6. This CDR3 spans 16 amino acids. The CDR3 spells CASSQASGRDYNEQFF. The CDR3 nucleotides read TGTGCCAGCAGCCAAGCTTCCGGGAGGGATTACAATGAGCAGTTCTTC.

This clonotype was picked up many times. The chain is built from TRBV10-3 and TRBJ2-1, with TRBD2 identical over 11 bases. Germline V gene lookup returns CDR1 ENHRY and CDR2 SYGVKD. The CDR3 extends over 17 amino acids. The ends lost 2 bases at V and 4 bases at J; junction bases unmatched: 7. The CDR3 bases are TGTGCCATCAGTGAGGTAGCGGGAGGGTCACCTTACAATGAGCAGTTCTTC. Translated, it gives CAISEVAGGSPYNEQFF.

The rearrangement uses TRBV20-1 and TRBJ2-7; 10 nucleotides align to TRBD2. From germline, CDR1 is DFQATT and CDR2 SNEGSKA (reference sequence). Trimming at V came to 2 bases and at J to 5 bases, leaving 9 bases not matched to a gene. The CDR3 is made up of 15 amino acids. CDR3 region: CSARPRLAGWDEQYF. The CDR3 DNA reads TGCAGTGCTAGACCTAGACTAGCGGGCTGGGACGAGCAGTACTTC.

This chain joins TRBV10-3 and TRBJ1-5; D remains ambiguous. This CDR3 contains 13 residues. Germline V gives CDR1 ENHRY, CDR2 SYGVKD. The V end was cut by 7 bases, the J end by 4 bases, with 11 bases between. CDR3 amino acids: CAITPGPNQPQHF. The DNA of the CDR3 is TGTGCCATCACTCCAGGCCCTAATCAGCCCCAGCATTTT.

The J gene is TRBJ2-3, the V gene TRBV5-4; no clear D. Germline V gives CDR1 SGHNT, CDR2 YYREEE (reference sequence). The V end lost 0 bases, the J end lost 8 bases, and 7 bases lay between the germline ends. The CDR3 sequence is 12 residues long. This chain's CDR3 is CASSLEASTQYF. The CDR3 coding sequence is TGTGCCAGCAGCTTGGAGGCAAGTACGCAGTATTTT.

The rearrangement joins TRBV15 to TRBJ1-4; the match to TRBD1 covers 9 bases. This CDR3 contains 16 residues. The germline gives CDR1 LNHNV, CDR2 YYDKDF (reference sequence). V lost 3 bases to trimming and J lost 4 bases; unmatched junction nucleotides: 6. CDR3 in amino acids: CATSSTWDRVNEKLFF. The DNA of the CDR3 is TGTGCCACCAGCAGTACCTGGGACAGGGTTAATGAAAAACTGTTTTTT.

V gene TRBV20-1 combines with J gene TRBJ2-7; tentative D call: TRBD1 (5 bases). The CDR3 contains 14 residues. CDR1 DFQATT and CDR2 SNEGSKA come from the germline V gene (reference sequence). Trimming shortened V by 0 bases and J by 3 bases, and 12 bases separated the two germline ends. The CDR3 reads CSARDLAGHYEQYF. The CDR3 coding sequence is TGCAGTGCTAGAGATCTGGCAGGGCACTACGAGCAGTACTTC.

The chain combines TRBV6-5 with TRBJ1-1; 7 bases agree with TRBD1. V was clipped by 1 base and J by 4 bases; unmatched bases: 12. The germline V gene encodes CDR1 MNHEY and CDR2 SVGAGI. This CDR3 region has 17 residues. The chain's CDR3 is CASSYYWKDQGVTEAFF. The CDR3 DNA is TGTGCCAGCAGTTACTATTGGAAGGATCAGGGGGTCACTGAAGCTTTCTTT.

Only a few counts were recorded for this clonotype. The genes are TRBV20-1 and TRBJ1-1; D is unclear. The CDR3 contains 16 residues. The germline V gene encodes CDR1 DFQATT and CDR2 SNEGSKA (reference sequence). Trimming cost V 0 bases and J 1 base, with 15 bases left between them. The CDR3 coding sequence is TGCAGTGCTAGAGAAGTTTTAGTGAGGCCGAACACTGAAGCTTTCTTT. Protein: CSAREVLVRPNTEAFF.